This is a list of T cell receptor beta chains from one sample in a study of T-cell reconstitution after alpha-beta-depleted transplantation in children. TCRdb reprocessed the PCR reads with MiXCR, giving one entry per CDR3 protein. The sample has 600,000 to 700,000 distinct CDR3 sequences, 16% seen once; the top ten hold 1.1%. The sample here was PBMCs from the stem cell graft donor, taken from the stem cell graft. The receptors shown here come from a human donor who donated a stem cell graft to a child with acute myeloid leukemia. CDR3s include the opening cysteine and the closing phenylalanine or tryptophan. Fields, in order: clone size, D gene, V gene, J gene, CDR3 length, CDR3 DNA, CDR3 protein. A D gene is named only where the DNA matches it firmly. A row's size may be missing; if present it is once, few, many or a size class.

many,NA,TRBV29-1,TRBJ1-2,10,TGCAGCCCCCGCGTTTGTGGCTACACCTTC,CSPRVCGYTF
many,NA,TRBV12-3/TRBV12-4,TRBJ2-2,13,TGTGCCAGCAGTTTCATGGTGACCGGGGAGCTGTTTTTT,CASSFMVTGELFF
many,NA,TRBV20-1,TRBJ2-7,14,TGCAGTGCTAGAGGCCTTCCCTATGCCTACGAGCAGTACTTC,CSARGLPYAYEQYF
many,NA,TRBV6-5,TRBJ1-3,16,TGTGCCAGCAGTTACGTCGACCGGTACTCTGGAAACACCATATATTTT,CASSYVDRYSGNTIYF
few,NA,TRBV24-1,TRBJ1-5,15,TGTGCCACCAGTGAAGGCAGCTATAGCAATCAGCCCCAGCATTTT,CATSEGSYSNQPQHF
once,NA,TRBV9,TRBJ1-1,14,TGTGCCAGCAGCGTAGGGGGGGCGAGGACTGAAGCTTTCTTT,CASSVGGARTEAFF
NA,NA,TRBV5-6,TRBJ1-1,15,TGTGCCAGCAGCTTGGAGTGGCAGACGAACACTGAAGCTTTCTTT,CASSLEWQTNTEAFF
NA,NA,TRBV7-3,TRBJ2-1,16,TGTGCCAGCAGCTTATCAGGGGGGGCCCCCTACAATGAGCAGTTCTTC,CASSLSGGAPYNEQFF
NA,TRBD1,TRBV12-3/TRBV12-4,TRBJ1-5,16,TGTGCCAGCAGTTTACCCGGGACAGAGCGTAATCAGCCCCAGCATTTT,CASSLPGTERNQPQHF
NA,NA,TRBV7-2,TRBJ2-1,12,TGTGCCAGCAGCTTACTTAGCAATGAGCAGTTCTTC,CASSLLSNEQFF
many,NA,TRBV29-1,TRBJ1-1,13,TGCAGCGGTTCAGAAGGGGGAAACACTGAAGCTTTCTTT,CSGSEGGNTEAFF
many,TRBD1,TRBV18,TRBJ1-5,15,TGTGCCAGCTCAAGGGGGGACAGGGATAATCAGCCCCAGCATTTT,CASSRGDRDNQPQHF
few,NA,TRBV28,TRBJ2-5,14,TGTGCCAGCAGGGTGCAGGGAACCCAAGAGACCCAGTACTTC,CASRVQGTQETQYF
few,NA,TRBV20-1,TRBJ1-6,16,TGCAGTGCTAGAGACGGAGGGCCAGTCAATAATTCACCCCTCCACTTT,CSARDGGPVNNSPLHF
NA,NA,TRBV28,TRBJ2-2,17,TGTGCCAGCAGTCTATCCCGGGGCAGGGCTGTTAGCGGGGAGCTGTTTTTT,CASSLSRGRAVSGELFF
NA,NA,TRBV29-1,TRBJ1-2,11,TGCAGCGTTGTGATCGCTTATGGCTACACCTTC,CSVVIAYGYTF
many,NA,TRBV20-1,TRBJ1-1,16,TGCAGTGCTAGCGCCCCTGGACAGCCGATGAACACTGAAGCTTTCTTT,CSASAPGQPMNTEAFF
NA,TRBD1,TRBV4-3,TRBJ2-6,17,TGCGCCAGCAGCCCCCGGACAGGTGAGTCTGGGGCCAACGTCCTGACTTTC,CASSPRTGESGANVLTF
many,NA,TRBV5-1,TRBJ1-2,14,TGCGCCAGCAGCCCGCAAGAGGGGAGGACTGGCTACACCTTC,CASSPQEGRTGYTF
many,NA,TRBV12-3/TRBV12-4,TRBJ1-2,13,TGTGCCAGCAGTTTTAGCAGGCCGTCGAGCTACACCTTC,CASSFSRPSSYTF
few,NA,TRBV6-2/TRBV6-3,TRBJ2-1,15,TGTGCCAGCAGTTACAAGGGGGGGCGCGTTAATGAGCAGTTCTTC,CASSYKGGRVNEQFF
NA,NA,TRBV7-6,TRBJ2-1,18,TGTGCCAGCAGCTATCAACAGGGTTCCGCCCAATCCTACAATGAGCAGTTCTTC,CASSYQQGSAQSYNEQFF
many,NA,TRBV20-1,TRBJ1-1,13,TGCAGTGCTAGCCTAGGGGGGCGGGCGGGAGCTTTCTTT,CSASLGGRAGAFF
many,NA,TRBV29-1,TRBJ1-2,15,TGCAGCGTCGACGCTTGGGATCCCTCTAACTATGGCTACACCTTC,CSVDAWDPSNYGYTF
few,NA,TRBV7-2,TRBJ1-1,12,TGTGCCAGCACCGTCGCGGCCCTTGAAGCTTTCTTT,CASTVAALEAFF
NA,NA,TRBV20-1,TRBJ1-5,14,TGCAGTGCTAGAGACACCCTTAGCAATCAGCCCCAGCATTTT,CSARDTLSNQPQHF
many,TRBD2,TRBV20-1,TRBJ2-5,16,TGCAGTGCTAGAGACCCCAGCGGGGGGAGGCAAGAGACCCAGTACTTC,CSARDPSGGRQETQYF
many,NA,TRBV29-1,TRBJ1-2,12,TGCAGCGTTGCGGACGTTGGCATGAGCTACACCTTC,CSVADVGMSYTF
NA,NA,TRBV7-2,TRBJ1-3,13,TGTGCCACCCAGACGGGGCGAGGAAACACCATATATTTT,CATQTGRGNTIYF
many,NA,TRBV25-1,TRBJ1-4,13,TGTGCCAGCAATGGACAGTTTAATGAAAAACTGTTTTTT,CASNGQFNEKLFF
many,TRBD1,TRBV10-3,TRBJ1-5,14,TGTCCAGAGGGGGCACCTTATAGCAATCAGCCCCAGCATTTT,CPEGAPYSNQPQHF
few,TRBD2,TRBV20-1,TRBJ2-3,17,TGCAGTGTTCACGGACTAGCGGGGGGTCTCAGCACAGATACGCAGTATTTT,CSVHGLAGGLSTDTQYF
NA,NA,TRBV5-1,TRBJ2-5,15,TGCGCCAGCAGCTTCTGGGGTCAGACCCAAGACACCCAGTACTTC,CASSFWGQTQDTQYF
NA,TRBD2,TRBV4-2,TRBJ2-1,17,TGTGCCAGCAGCCAAGCGATTGCGGGGGGATACTACAATGAGCAGTTCTTC,CASSQAIAGGYYNEQFF
few,TRBD2,TRBV20-1,TRBJ2-5,14,TGCAGTGCTAAGGCGGGGGGGCCCCAAGAGACCCAGTACTTC,CSAKAGGPQETQYF
many,NA,TRBV29-1,TRBJ1-4,11,TGCAGCGTTGCGGGGTCCGGAAAACTGTTTTTT,CSVAGSGKLFF
few,TRBD2,TRBV6-5,TRBJ2-1,16,TGTGCCAGCAGTTACTCAACGGGGGGGATGGGTAATGAGCAGTTCTTC,CASSYSTGGMGNEQFF
NA,TRBD2,TRBV7-9,TRBJ2-5,14,TGTGCCAGCAGCCCCATTGGACTAGAAGAGACCCAGTACTTC,CASSPIGLEETQYF
NA,NA,TRBV20-1,TRBJ2-5,14,TGCAGTGCTAGAATACACGGACTCCAGGAGACCCAGTACTTC,CSARIHGLQETQYF
few,NA,TRBV20-1,TRBJ1-5,14,TGCAGTGCTAGAGGCCCGCGAGGCAATCAGCCCCAGCATTTT,CSARGPRGNQPQHF
many,NA,TRBV5-6,TRBJ1-1,13,TGTGCCAGCAGCTTGGGGTCGGTGGGTGAAGCTTTCTTT,CASSLGSVGEAFF
NA,NA,TRBV12-3/TRBV12-4,TRBJ1-2,14,TGTGCCAGCAGTTTGTTCGTGGGTGACTATGGCTACACCTTC,CASSLFVGDYGYTF
few,TRBD2,TRBV12-3/TRBV12-4,TRBJ2-2,15,TGTGCCAGCAGTTTCTACGGGGGGGGAACCGGGGAGCTGTTTTTT,CASSFYGGGTGELFF
NA,TRBD1,TRBV12-3/TRBV12-4,TRBJ1-4,17,TGTGCCAGCAGTTTTGCCGGACAGGGGAAAGGAAATGAAAAACTGTTTTTT,CASSFAGQGKGNEKLFF
NA,NA,TRBV29-1,TRBJ2-7,15,TGCAGCGTTGATAGTTCTGACAGGCCTTCCTACGAGCAGTACTTC,CSVDSSDRPSYEQYF
NA,NA,TRBV7-9,TRBJ1-1,17,TGTGCCAGCAGCTTAGCAGGCGGACAGCCGCGAGGGGATGAAGCTTTCTTT,CASSLAGGQPRGDEAFF
many,NA,TRBV9,TRBJ1-5,13,TGTGCCAGCAGCGCCGGTCTCAATCAGCCCCAGCATTTT,CASSAGLNQPQHF
many,NA,TRBV7-2,TRBJ2-7,12,TGTGCCAGCAGCACCAATAGCTACGAGCAGTACTTC,CASSTNSYEQYF
NA,NA,TRBV12-3/TRBV12-4,TRBJ2-7,12,TGTGCCAGCATTTTAGTATGGAGGGAGCAGTACTTC,CASILVWREQYF
many,NA,TRBV20-1,TRBJ1-1,14,TGCAGTGCTAGATTCAACGTACCTGGGGGGGGAGCTTTCTTT,CSARFNVPGGGAFF
many,NA,TRBV27,TRBJ2-5,16,TGTGCCAGCAGTTTTGCGGGAGTCGGGACAGGAGAGACCCAGTACTTC,CASSFAGVGTGETQYF
NA,TRBD2,TRBV20-1,TRBJ2-1,16,TGCAGTGCTTTTACCATGAGCGGGGGGGCGTTCAATGAGCAGTTCTTC,CSAFTMSGGAFNEQFF
NA,NA,TRBV7-2,TRBJ2-3,13,TGTGCCAGCAGTACGGGGGGCCGGAATACGCAGTATTTT,CASSTGGRNTQYF